These 27 T cell receptor beta chains were all obtained from the same sample, sequenced in a study of cytomegalovirus exposure and HLA in healthy donors. The data were produced by immunoSEQ multiplex PCR, yet TCRdb's version contains in-frame clones alone and is incomplete. Of tens of thousands of clones in the sample, 85% to 95% are singletons; the top ten hold 0.55% to 0.75%. The sample consisted of PBMCs. These receptors were taken from a young man in good health and CMV-seronegative.

This sequence joins TRBV18 and TRBJ2-1; possible D gene TRBD1, 6 bases. Germline V CDR1 and CDR2: KGHSH, LQKENI. The CDR3 has 14 residues. Deletions cut 2 bases from V and 3 bases from J, with 8 bases between. CDR3 nucleotides: TGTGCCAGCTCACCAGGGGGCGGCTACAATGAGCAGTTCTTC. It yields the protein CASSPGGGYNEQFF.

V usage is TRBV5-6 and J usage is TRBJ2-7; 8 positions match TRBD1. CDR3 length equals 16 residues. The germline CDR1 and CDR2 sequences are SGHDT and YYEEEE. V lost 0 bases and J lost 6; bases outside the gene matches: 11. CDR3 region: CASSLGQGTIGGEQYF. The CDR3 DNA follows: TGTGCCAGCAGCTTGGGACAGGGGACAATTGGTGGCGAGCAGTACTTC.

Concerning this clone: The junction shows a germline mismatch at one end, possibly a read error. The V call is TRBV5-1, the J call TRBJ2-1, with TRBD2 as a possible D gene (5 bases). CDR1 SGHRS and CDR2 YFSETQ come from the germline V gene. The CDR3 sequence is 12 residues long. CDR3 DNA: TGCGCCAGCAGCTTGACGACTAATGAACAGTTCTTC. This gives the protein CASSLTTNEQFF.

V is TRBV4-1 and J is TRBJ1-5; no reliable D call. Germline assignment: CDR1 MGHRA and CDR2 YSYEKL. Between the trimmed V and J ends, which lost 0 bases and 5 bases, there was a span of 11 bases. The CDR3 is 15 amino acids. CDR3 coding DNA: TGCGCCAGCAGCCAAGAGGGCAGTTTGCATCAGCCCCAGCATTTT. Protein: CASSQEGSLHQPQHF.

J is TRBJ2-2 and V is TRBV9, with 7 bases identical to TRBD1. The CDR3 runs to 16 residues. Losses at the gene ends were 0 bases for V and 7 bases for J; bases not matched to a gene: 9. The germline gives CDR1 SGDLS, CDR2 YYNGEE. The CDR3 DNA reads as TGTGCCAGCAGCGTAGTGACAGGGCGGGCCCTCGGGGAGCTGTTTTTT. Translated: CASSVVTGRALGELFF.

This clone was found once. The chain has TRBV5-1 and TRBJ2-5; D might be TRBD2 (6 bases). This CDR3 comprises 15 residues. CDR1 is SGHRS, CDR2 YFSETQ, per germline. Trimming cost V 2 bases and J 5 bases, with 16 bases left between them. The CDR3 protein is CASSLGASVLETQYF. CDR3 DNA sequence: TGCGCCAGCAGCTTAGGGGCTAGCGTTCTGGAGACCCAGTACTTC.

This clone showed up just once. V usage is TRBV5-1 and J usage is TRBJ2-7, with 9 bases matching TRBD2. The germline CDR1 and CDR2 sequences are SGHRS and YFSETQ. J lost 5 bases, V lost 0 bases, and 9 bases had no gene match. The CDR3 sequence is 16 residues long. The DNA of the CDR3 is TGCGCCAGCAGCTTGGGCGGTAGCGGGAGTGGGAACGAGCAGTACTTC. It yields the protein CASSLGGSGSGNEQYF.

The chain links TRBV6-5 to TRBJ2-3; TRBD2 aligns across 9 bases. V gave up 5 bases and J gave up 4 bases; unmatched junction bases: 7. The CDR3 spans 15 residues. Germline values: CDR1 MNHEY, CDR2 SVGAGI. CDR3 nucleotides: TGTGCCAGCAGTATTAGCGGGAGCTCCCCAGATACGCAGTATTTT. Its protein is CASSISGSSPDTQYF.

The chain combines TRBV9 with TRBJ1-2, with 8 bases matching TRBD1. CDR1 and CDR2 (germline): SGDLS, YYNGEE. J was trimmed by 5 bases and V by 3 bases; bases with no gene match: 3. This CDR3 comprises 13 residues. CDR3 sequence reads: CASSATGGYGYTF. CDR3 DNA: TGTGCCAGCAGCGCCACAGGGGGTTATGGCTACACCTTC.

In this sample, this clone turned up once. This chain uses TRBV30 with TRBJ1-1; D unclear. Deletions cut 6 bases from V and 4 bases from J, with 24 bases between. CDR1 is GTSNPN, CDR2 SVGIG, per germline (reference sequence). There are 16 residues in the CDR3. As DNA, the CDR3 is TGTGCCTGTTCGGTTTTTTTACATGAATTAGCCACTGAAGCTTTCTTT. Its protein is CACSVFLHELATEAFF.

This chain uses TRBV5-1 with TRBJ1-4; 11 nucleotides line up with TRBD1. CDR3 length: 15 residues. V trimming: 0 bases; J trimming: 7 bases; junction bases outside the gene matches: 2. CDR1 is SGHRS and CDR2 is YFSETQ in the germline V gene. The CDR3 DNA sequence: TGCGCCAGCAGCTTGGCCGGGACAGGGGGTGAAAAACTGTTTTTT. Its protein is CASSLAGTGGEKLFF. Looking up the rest from reference TRBV5-1 and TRBJ1-4 gives the full variable domain: KAGVTQTPRYLIKTRGQQVTLSCSPISGHRSVSWYQQTPGQGLQFLFEYFSETQRNKGNFPGRFSGRQFSNSRSEMNVSTLELGDSALYLCASSLAGTGGEKLFFGSGTQLSVL.

CDR3 nucleotide sequence: TGTGCCAGCTCACCACCCGGGTCGGCCACAGATACGCAGTATTTT. Translating it yields CASSPPGSATDTQYF. The chain uses TRBV18 and TRBJ2-3; no clear D gene. V gave up 0 bases and J gave up 2 bases, with 9 bases separating them. CDR1 and CDR2 (germline): KGHSH, LQKENI. The CDR3 length is 15 residues.

Concerning this clone itself: The identical CDR3 is also encoded by other nucleotide sequences in the sample. V usage is TRBV30 and J usage is TRBJ1-5; D perhaps matches TRBD1 (5 bases). Germline loops: CDR1 GTSNPN, CDR2 SVGIG (reference sequence). Trimming removed 0 bases at V and 4 bases at J, with 7 bases between. The CDR3 sequence is 13 residues long. CDR3 sequence reads: CAWSVQENQPQHF. As DNA, the CDR3 is TGTGCCTGGAGTGTACAGGAGAATCAGCCCCAGCATTTT.

The chain combines TRBV7-8 with TRBJ2-7; TRBD2 aligns across 10 bases. CDR3 size: 19 residues. With 2 bases clipped from V and 1 base from J, the junction kept 14 bases outside the gene matches. Germline V gene lookup returns CDR1 SGHVS and CDR2 FQNEAQ. CDR3 residues: CASSLTRTWASGGSYEQYF. CDR3 DNA: TGTGCCAGCAGCTTAACCCGGACGTGGGCTAGCGGGGGTTCCTACGAGCAGTACTTC.

This clone was seen a single time. The CDR3 DNA sequence: TGTGCCAGCACCAGACTAGCGGGAGCCTCCTACAATGAGCAGTTCTTC. It yields the protein CASTRLAGASYNEQFF. This chain uses TRBV2 with TRBJ2-1; 12 bases agree with TRBD2. In germline, CDR1 is SNHLY, CDR2 FYNNEI. The CDR3 extends over 16 amino acids. J lost 0 bases, V lost 7 bases, and 4 bases had no gene match.

A single count supports this clone. The V and J genes are TRBV4-1 and TRBJ1-3; no firm D call. The V gene's germline CDR1 is MGHRA and CDR2 YSYEKL. The CDR3 contains 15 residues. V was cut by 2 bases and J by 5 bases, with 13 bases left in between. DNA for the CDR3: TGCGCCAGCAGCCAAAGGCGGGGTCCGCGAAACACCATATATTTT. Translating gives CASSQRRGPRNTIYF.

The chain couples TRBV6-1 to TRBJ2-1; a possible D gene is TRBD2 (6 bases). Germline assignment: CDR1 MNHNS and CDR2 SASEGT. Deletions cut 2 bases from V and 15 bases from J, with 20 bases between. The CDR3 covers 14 residues. DNA for the CDR3: TGTGCCAGCAGTGAATCAATGTGGGGGGAGACGGGGTTCTTC. Amino acids: CASSESMWGETGFF.

This rearrangement joins TRBV10-2 to TRBJ2-5, with TRBD1 identical over 11 bases. The germline CDR1 and CDR2 sequences are WSHSY and SAAADI. This CDR3 is 18 amino acids long. V lost 5 bases and J lost 3; bases outside the gene matches: 14. This CDR3 is CASSPILDRGRGEETQYF. DNA for the CDR3: TGCGCCAGCAGTCCTATATTGGACAGGGGGCGAGGGGAAGAGACCCAGTACTTC.

J is TRBJ2-7 and V is TRBV11-2; 8 nucleotides agree with TRBD1. Losses at the gene ends were 2 bases for V and 2 bases for J; bases not matched to a gene: 8. CDR1 SGHAT and CDR2 FQNNGV come from the germline V gene. The CDR3 contains 16 residues. The CDR3 DNA is TGTGCCAGCAGCTTATCCCAAGGACAGGGCACCTACGAGCAGTACTTC. This encodes CASSLSQGQGTYEQYF.

This sequence joins TRBV12-5 and TRBJ2-7; 9 bases match TRBD1. Germline trimming cut 3 bases from V and 6 bases from J; bases unmatched to any gene: 12. CDR3 length: 16 residues. Germline loops: CDR1 LGHNT, CDR2 FRNRAP. In nucleotides, the CDR3 is TGTGCTAGTGGTTTTGGTCTGACAGGGGGATCGGGCGAGCAGTACTTC. This codes for CASGFGLTGGSGEQYF.

V and J are TRBV5-4 and TRBJ1-6; D remains ambiguous. The V end was cut by 5 bases, the J end by 8 bases, with 11 bases between. This CDR3 has 13 residues. CDR1 is SGHNT, CDR2 YYREEE, per germline (reference sequence). The CDR3 here is CASRLDRYSPLHF. In nucleotides, the CDR3 is TGTGCCAGCAGACTAGACCGTTATTCACCCCTCCACTTT.

The chain has TRBV9 and TRBJ1-1; D is possibly TRBD1 (5 bases). Trimming removed 6 bases at V and 1 base at J, with 16 bases between. This CDR3 is built from 15 residues. Per the germline V gene, CDR1 is SGDLS and CDR2 is YYNGEE. CDR3 coding DNA: TGTGCCAGCACCTCGGGGGGGAATGAGAACACTGAAGCTTTCTTT. Protein product: CASTSGGNENTEAFF.

The V gene is TRBV6-6, the J gene TRBJ2-7; D is perhaps TRBD2 (6 bases). The V end was cut by 7 bases, the J end by 2 bases, with 18 bases between. The CDR3 is 15 amino acids. Germline V CDR1 and CDR2: MNHNY, SVGAGI (reference sequence). The CDR3 sequence is CASTQGTLRTYEQYF. The DNA of the CDR3 is TGTGCCAGCACCCAAGGGACTCTGAGGACCTACGAGCAGTACTTC.

This chain uses TRBV5-1 with TRBJ2-1; a weak D match, TRBD1 (7 bases). Germline lookup yields CDR1 SGHRS and CDR2 YFSETQ. V lost 4 bases to trimming and J lost 8 bases, with 19 bases between them. The CDR3 has 15 amino acids. The CDR3 is CASSHQGGARDEQFF. The CDR3, as DNA: TGCGCCAGCAGCCATCAGGGGGGAGCGCGGGATGAGCAGTTCTTC.

The chain uses TRBV13 and TRBJ2-7; 8 positions match TRBD2. The germline gives CDR1 PRHDT, CDR2 FYEKMQ (reference sequence). The CDR3 is 16 amino acids. With V trimmed by 0 bases and J by 1 base, 5 bases remained unmatched. CDR3 in amino acids: CASSLGRLARSYEQYF. For the CDR3, the DNA is TGTGCCAGCAGCTTAGGTCGACTAGCGAGATCCTACGAGCAGTACTTC.

V gene TRBV30 combines with J gene TRBJ2-1, with TRBD1 matching over 7 bases. The V gene's germline CDR1 is GTSNPN and CDR2 SVGIG (reference sequence). With 2 bases clipped from V and 6 bases from J, the junction kept 4 bases outside the gene matches. The CDR3 runs 13 residues. CDR3 region: CAWSLTGANEQFF. CDR3 nucleotide sequence: TGTGCCTGGAGTTTAACAGGGGCCAATGAGCAGTTCTTC.

The V call is TRBV7-9, the J call TRBJ1-2; D is unclear. Germline values: CDR1 SEHNR, CDR2 FQNEAQ (reference sequence). The CDR3 is 14 amino acids. Trimming pared 2 bases from V and 6 bases from J, leaving 13 bases between. Here the CDR3 reads CASSLSLDMNGYTF. DNA for the CDR3: TGTGCCAGCAGCTTAAGCCTAGATATGAATGGCTACACCTTC.